The T cell receptor beta chain under discussion was sequenced for a study of cytomegalovirus exposure and HLA in healthy donors. Study findings and constraints: The later analysis indicated that the majority of CMV-associated TCR beta chains appeared HLA-restricted. Later analysis identified a missense DCLRE1C variant that was linked to TCR beta V- and J-gene trimming.

Losses at the gene ends were 5 bases for V and 5 bases for J; bases not matched to a gene: 17. CDR1 MDHEN and CDR2 SYDVKM come from the germline V gene. This CDR3 comprises 18 residues. Amplification used 60 Vbeta primers and 13 Jbeta primers. Sequencing used immunoSEQ multiplex PCR; TCRdb keeps in-frame clones, though not all of them. The table lists about 210,000 clones, under 85% of them singletons. About this clone: Its antigen is as yet unknown.

The sequence came from a woman in her forties or fifties in good health and CMV-seropositive. The sequenced material came from PBMCs. The rearrangement links TRBV28 to TRBJ2-5, with 10 bases aligning to TRBD2. This chain's CDR3 is CASSLETIAGGRRETQYF. The CDR3 DNA sequence: TGTGCCAGCAGTCTCGAAACAATAGCGGGGGGCAGAAGGGAGACCCAGTACTTC.